These 8 T cell receptor beta chains came from one sample sequenced in a study of PD-1 blockade in classical Hodgkin lymphoma. Profiled with immunoSEQ multiplex PCR; TCRdb holds only in-frame clones, not every one. Of 9,000 to 10,000 clones listed, 80% to 90% are singletons. Time point reported: newly diagnosed, previously untreated cHL patient sample. The investigators isolated CD8+ T cells from thawed PBMCs using magnetic negative selection. The sequenced sample was CD8+ T cells from blood. All receptors derive from a human donor with classical Hodgkin lymphoma.

This chain links TRBV7-8 with TRBJ2-1; 7 nucleotides match TRBD1. This CDR3 is 17 amino acids long. J gave up 0 bases and V 2 bases, and 7 bases lay outside the gene matches. The V gene's germline CDR1 is SGHVS and CDR2 FQNEAQ. CDR3 loop: CASSLYGQASSYNEQFF. In DNA form, the CDR3 reads TGTGCCAGCAGCTTATACGGACAGGCGAGCTCCTACAATGAGCAGTTCTTC.

This rearrangement joins TRBV15 to TRBJ2-7; D remains unclear. Germline assignment: CDR1 LNHNV and CDR2 YYDKDF (reference sequence). The V end lost 4 bases, the J end lost 0 bases, and 13 bases lay between the germline ends. This CDR3 has 15 amino acids. The CDR3 DNA reads as TGTGCCACCAGCACACAGTCCGGGCCCTCCTACGAGCAGTACTTC. It encodes CATSTQSGPSYEQYF.

This clone has just one count. V and J are TRBV4-1 and TRBJ2-1; D may correspond to TRBD1 or TRBD2 (6 bases each). Germline V CDR1 and CDR2: MGHRA, YSYEKL. The CDR3 runs 16 residues. V lost 2 bases and J lost 5, with 16 bases in between. Here the CDR3 reads CASSQFPGARDNEQFF. In nucleotides, the CDR3 is TGCGCCAGCAGCCAATTCCCGGGGGCTCGGGACAATGAGCAGTTCTTC.

This clone occurred a few times. The J gene is TRBJ2-7, the V gene TRBV27; TRBD2 agrees at 9 bases. This CDR3 contains 16 residues. Germline-derived CDR1 and CDR2 are MNHEY and SMNVEV (reference sequence). The trim removed 5 bases at V and 3 bases at J, leaving 11 bases unmatched. CDR3 region: CASSTLAGGMRYEQYF. For the CDR3, the DNA is TGTGCCAGCAGTACCCTCGCGGGGGGGATGCGCTACGAGCAGTACTTC.

This clone was counted only a few times. The gene calls are TRBV5-4 and TRBJ1-2, with TRBD1 as a possible D gene (6 bases). Looked up from germline, CDR1 is SGHNT and CDR2 is YYREEE (reference sequence). V was cut by 0 bases and J by 6 bases, with 9 bases left in between. The CDR3 length is 13 residues. The CDR3 region has the DNA TGTGCCAGCAGCTTGGGGTCAGGGGATGGCTACACCTTC. Residues: CASSLGSGDGYTF.

The chain carries TRBV15 and TRBJ2-3, with 8 bases aligning to TRBD1. CDR1 and CDR2 from the germline V gene are LNHNV and YYDKDF (reference sequence). This CDR3 region has 15 residues. With 3 bases clipped from V and 1 base from J, the junction kept 3 bases outside the gene matches. Here the CDR3 reads CATSSRGPGTDTQYF. CDR3 bases: TGTGCCACCAGCAGCAGGGGGCCGGGCACAGATACGCAGTATTTT.

This clone has just one count. The gene calls are TRBV21-1 and TRBJ1-1; the table gives TRBD1 as D, unverified against the DNA. TRBV21-1 constitutes a pseudogene. CDR3 length: 18 amino acids. In DNA, the CDR3 is TGTGCCAGCAGCAACCCGGGAAACAGGGGTGTGGAAAACACTGAAGCTTTCTTT. Translating gives CASSNPGNRGVENTEAFF.

The genes are TRBV9 and TRBJ2-1; no definite D call. V lost 0 bases, J lost 3 bases, and 7 bases lay in between. Germline values: CDR1 SGDLS, CDR2 YYNGEE. The CDR3 runs 14 residues. CDR3 nucleotide sequence: TGTGCCAGCAGCGTAGACCCCGACTACAATGAGCAGTTCTTC. Its protein product is CASSVDPDYNEQFF. Based on the CDR3 plus reference TRBV9 and TRBJ2-1, the full variable domain is DSGVTQTPKHLITATGQRVTLRCSPRSGDLSVYWYQQSLDQGLQFLIQYYNGEERAKGNILERFSAQQFPDLHSELNLSSLELGDSALYFCASSVDPDYNEQFFGPGTRLTVL.